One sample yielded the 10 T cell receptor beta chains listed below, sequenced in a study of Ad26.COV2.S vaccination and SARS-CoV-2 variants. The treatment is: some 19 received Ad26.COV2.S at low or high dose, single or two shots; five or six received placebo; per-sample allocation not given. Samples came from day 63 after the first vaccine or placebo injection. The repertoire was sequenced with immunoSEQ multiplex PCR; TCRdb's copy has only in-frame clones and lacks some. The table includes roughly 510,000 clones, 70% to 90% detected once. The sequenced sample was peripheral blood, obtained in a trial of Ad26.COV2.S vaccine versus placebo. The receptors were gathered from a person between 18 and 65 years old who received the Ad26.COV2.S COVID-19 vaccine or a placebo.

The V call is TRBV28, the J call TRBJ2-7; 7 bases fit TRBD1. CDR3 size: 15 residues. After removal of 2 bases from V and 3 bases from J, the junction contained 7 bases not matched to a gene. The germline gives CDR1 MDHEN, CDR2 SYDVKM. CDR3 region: CASSLIGGKGYEQYF. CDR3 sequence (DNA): TGTGCCAGCAGTTTAATAGGGGGCAAGGGCTACGAGCAGTACTTC.

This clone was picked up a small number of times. Here the CDR3 DNA reads TGTGCCACCAGTCAATCAGGGGGCCGCACCGGGGAGCTGTTTTTT. Protein: CATSQSGGRTGELFF. This rearrangement joins TRBV24-1 to TRBJ2-2, with TRBD1 matching 8 bases. The CDR3 spans 15 residues. V was clipped by 6 bases and J by 4 bases; unmatched bases: 6. Germline assignment: CDR1 KGHDR and CDR2 SFDVKD.

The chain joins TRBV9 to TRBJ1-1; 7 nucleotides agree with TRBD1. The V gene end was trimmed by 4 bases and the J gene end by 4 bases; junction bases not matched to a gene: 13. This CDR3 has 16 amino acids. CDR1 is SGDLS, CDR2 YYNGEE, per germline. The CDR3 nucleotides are TGTGCCAGCAGCCCAGGGGGGCGGCTGTTGGGCACTGAAGCTTTCTTT. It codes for CASSPGGRLLGTEAFF. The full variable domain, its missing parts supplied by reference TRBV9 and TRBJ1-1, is DSGVTQTPKHLITATGQRVTLRCSPRSGDLSVYWYQQSLDQGLQFLIQYYNGEERAKGNILERFSAQQFPDLHSELNLSSLELGDSALYFCASSPGGRLLGTEAFFGQGTRLTVV.

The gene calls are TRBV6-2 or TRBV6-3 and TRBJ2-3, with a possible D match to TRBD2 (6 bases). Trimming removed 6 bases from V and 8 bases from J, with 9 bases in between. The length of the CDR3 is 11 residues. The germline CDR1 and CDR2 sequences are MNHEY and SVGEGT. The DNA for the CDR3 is TGTGCCAGCAGCACCGGGGGTACGCAGTATTTT. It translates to CASSTGGTQYF.

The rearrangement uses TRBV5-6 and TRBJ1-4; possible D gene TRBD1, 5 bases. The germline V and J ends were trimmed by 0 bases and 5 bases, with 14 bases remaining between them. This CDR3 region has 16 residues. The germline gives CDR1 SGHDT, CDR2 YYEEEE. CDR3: CASSLVGGSRNEKLFF. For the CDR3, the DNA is TGTGCCAGCAGCTTGGTTGGGGGTAGTAGGAATGAAAAACTGTTTTTT.

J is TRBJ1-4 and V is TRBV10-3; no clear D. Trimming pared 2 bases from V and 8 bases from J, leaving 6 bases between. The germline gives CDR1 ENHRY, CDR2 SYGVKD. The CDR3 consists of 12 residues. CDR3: CAISEGPEKLFF. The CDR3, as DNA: TGTGCCATCAGTGAGGGCCCCGAAAAACTGTTTTTT.

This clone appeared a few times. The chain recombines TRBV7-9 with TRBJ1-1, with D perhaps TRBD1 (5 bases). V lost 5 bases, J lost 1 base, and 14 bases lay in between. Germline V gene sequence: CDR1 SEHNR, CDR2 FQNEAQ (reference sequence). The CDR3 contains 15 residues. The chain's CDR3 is CASSAGGRTNTEAFF. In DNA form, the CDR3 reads TGTGCCAGCAGCGCCGGGGGACGGACGAACACTGAAGCTTTCTTT.

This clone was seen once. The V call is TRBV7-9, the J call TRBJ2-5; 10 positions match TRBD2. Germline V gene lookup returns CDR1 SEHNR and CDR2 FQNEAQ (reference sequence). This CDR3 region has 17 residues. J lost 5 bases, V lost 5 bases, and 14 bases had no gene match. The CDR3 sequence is CASSPLLSGRAGETQYF. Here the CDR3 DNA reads TGTGCCAGCAGCCCTTTGCTCAGCGGGAGGGCCGGGGAGACCCAGTACTTC.

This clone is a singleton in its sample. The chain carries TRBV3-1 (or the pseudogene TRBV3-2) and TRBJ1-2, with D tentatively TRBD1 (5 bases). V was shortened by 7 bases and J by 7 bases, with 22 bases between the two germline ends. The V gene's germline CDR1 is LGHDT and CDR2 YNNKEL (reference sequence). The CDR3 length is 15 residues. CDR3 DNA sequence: TGTGCCAGCACCCCAATTCGGGACCCCTCCTTTGGCTACACCTTC. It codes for CASTPIRDPSFGYTF.

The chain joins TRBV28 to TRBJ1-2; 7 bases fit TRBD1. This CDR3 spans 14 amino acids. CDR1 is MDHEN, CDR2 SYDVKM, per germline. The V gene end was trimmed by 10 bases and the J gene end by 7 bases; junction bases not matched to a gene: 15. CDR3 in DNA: TGTGCCACCCAGTTAGGAGGGGGCGGAGGTGGCTACACCTTC. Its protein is CATQLGGGGGGYTF.